This T cell receptor (beta chain) was retrieved from a study of hypomethylating agent response in myelodysplastic syndrome. Trimming pared 7 bases from V and 3 bases from J, leaving 17 bases between. The germline V gene encodes CDR1 SGHRS and CDR2 YFSETQ. The CDR3 contains 15 residues. T-cell subsets were not sorted; bulk bone marrow was analyzed. Two replicates of roughly 200 ng each gave 400 ng DNA per sample, survey resolution. Repertoires were generated with immunoSEQ multiplex PCR, while TCRdb's copy carries only in-frame clones and drops some. In the table there are some 6,200 clones, about four fifths of which are singletons.

This chain links TRBV5-1 with TRBJ1-5; weak D call: TRBD1 (5 bases). This sequence originates from a human donor with myelodysplastic syndrome. The sample was bone marrow, taken before or after starting hypomethylating agent treatment for myelodysplastic syndrome (not recorded which). CDR3 DNA: TGCGCCAGCCCAATATCTGGGGCGGACAATCAGCCCCAGCATTTT. This codes for CASPISGADNQPQHF.